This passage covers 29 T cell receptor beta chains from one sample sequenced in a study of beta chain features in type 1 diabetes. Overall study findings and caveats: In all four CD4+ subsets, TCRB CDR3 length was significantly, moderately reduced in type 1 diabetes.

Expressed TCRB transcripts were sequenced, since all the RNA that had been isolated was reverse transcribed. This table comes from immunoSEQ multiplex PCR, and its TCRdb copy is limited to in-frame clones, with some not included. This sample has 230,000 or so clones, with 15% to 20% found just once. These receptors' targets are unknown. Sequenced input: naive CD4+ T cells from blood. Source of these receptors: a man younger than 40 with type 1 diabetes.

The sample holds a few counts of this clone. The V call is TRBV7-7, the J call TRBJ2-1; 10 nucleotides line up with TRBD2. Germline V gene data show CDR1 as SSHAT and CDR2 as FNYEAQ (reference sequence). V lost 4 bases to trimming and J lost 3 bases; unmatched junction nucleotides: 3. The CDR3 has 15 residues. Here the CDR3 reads CASSSGTSVYNEQFF. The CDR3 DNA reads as TGTGCCAGCAGCTCCGGGACTAGCGTCTACAATGAGCAGTTCTTC.

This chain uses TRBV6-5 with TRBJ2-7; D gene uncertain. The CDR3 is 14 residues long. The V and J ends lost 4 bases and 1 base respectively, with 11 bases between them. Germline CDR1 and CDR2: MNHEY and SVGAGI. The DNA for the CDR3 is TGTGCCAGCAGTTTCTTTGGCGGATCCTACGAGCAGTACTTC. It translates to CASSFFGGSYEQYF.

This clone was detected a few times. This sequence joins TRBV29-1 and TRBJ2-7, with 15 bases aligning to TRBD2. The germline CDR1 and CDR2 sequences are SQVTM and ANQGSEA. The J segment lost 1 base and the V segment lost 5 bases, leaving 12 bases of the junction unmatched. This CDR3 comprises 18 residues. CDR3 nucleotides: TGCAGCGTTCTCGGTCTGGGACTAGCGGGAGGAATTTCCTACGAGCAGTACTTC. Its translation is CSVLGLGLAGGISYEQYF.

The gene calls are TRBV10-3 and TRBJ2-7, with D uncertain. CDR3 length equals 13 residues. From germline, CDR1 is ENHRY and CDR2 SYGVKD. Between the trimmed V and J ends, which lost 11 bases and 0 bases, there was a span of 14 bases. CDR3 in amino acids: CASGAVSSYEQYF. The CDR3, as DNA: TGTGCCTCCGGAGCAGTTTCCTCCTACGAGCAGTACTTC.

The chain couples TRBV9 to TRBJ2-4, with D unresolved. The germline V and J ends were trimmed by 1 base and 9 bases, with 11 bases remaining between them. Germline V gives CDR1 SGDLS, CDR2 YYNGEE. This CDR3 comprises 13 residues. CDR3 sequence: CASSVLVGSIQYF. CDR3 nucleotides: TGTGCCAGCAGCGTATTGGTAGGTTCCATTCAGTACTTC.

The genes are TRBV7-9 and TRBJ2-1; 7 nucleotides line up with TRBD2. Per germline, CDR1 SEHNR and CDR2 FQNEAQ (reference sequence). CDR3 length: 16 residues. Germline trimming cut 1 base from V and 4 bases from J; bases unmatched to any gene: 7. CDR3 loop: CASSLVLGLSYNEQFF. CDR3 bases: TGTGCCAGCAGCTTAGTATTGGGACTATCTTACAATGAGCAGTTCTTC.

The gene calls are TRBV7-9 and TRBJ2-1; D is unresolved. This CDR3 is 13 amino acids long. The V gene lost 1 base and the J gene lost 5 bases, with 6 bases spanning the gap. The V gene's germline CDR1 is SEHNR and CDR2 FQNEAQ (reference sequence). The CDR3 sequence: CASSLEVNNEQFF. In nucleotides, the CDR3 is TGTGCCAGCAGCTTAGAAGTCAACAATGAGCAGTTCTTC.

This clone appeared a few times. The CDR3 sequence is CASSQTYNRAPYNEQFF. For the CDR3, the DNA is TGCGCCAGCAGCCAGACCTACAACAGGGCCCCCTACAATGAGCAGTTCTTC. The V call is TRBV4-1, the J call TRBJ2-1; TRBD1 might be the D (6 bases). This CDR3 region has 17 residues. Looked up from germline, CDR1 is MGHRA and CDR2 is YSYEKL. V was cut by 3 bases and J by 2 bases, with 17 bases left in between.

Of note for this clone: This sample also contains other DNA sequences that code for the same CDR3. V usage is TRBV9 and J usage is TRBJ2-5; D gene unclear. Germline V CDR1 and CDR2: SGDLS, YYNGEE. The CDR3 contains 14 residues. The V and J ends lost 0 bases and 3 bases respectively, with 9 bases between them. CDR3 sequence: CASSVAGREETQYF. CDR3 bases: TGTGCCAGCAGCGTAGCTGGGCGAGAAGAGACCCAGTACTTC. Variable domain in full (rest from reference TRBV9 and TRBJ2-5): DSGVTQTPKHLITATGQRVTLRCSPRSGDLSVYWYQQSLDQGLQFLIQYYNGEERAKGNILERFSAQQFPDLHSELNLSSLELGDSALYFCASSVAGREETQYFGPGTRLLVL.

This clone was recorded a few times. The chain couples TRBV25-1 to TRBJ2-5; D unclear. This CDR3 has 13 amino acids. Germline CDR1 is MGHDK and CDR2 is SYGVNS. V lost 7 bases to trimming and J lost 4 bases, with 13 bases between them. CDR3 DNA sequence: TGTGCCAGCATTTCCGTGAATGGAGAGACCCAGTACTTC. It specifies CASISVNGETQYF. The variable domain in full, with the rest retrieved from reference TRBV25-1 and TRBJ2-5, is EADIYQTPRYLVIGTGKKITLECSQTMGHDKMYWYQQDPGMELHLIHYSYGVNSTEKGDLSSESTVSRIRTEHFPLTLESARPSHTSQYLCASISVNGETQYFGPGTRLLVL.

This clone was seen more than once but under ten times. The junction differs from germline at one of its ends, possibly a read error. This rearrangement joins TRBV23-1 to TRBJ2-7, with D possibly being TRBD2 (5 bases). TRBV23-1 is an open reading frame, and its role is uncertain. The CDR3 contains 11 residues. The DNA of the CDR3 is TGCGCCAGCAGCCCACCGAGGGAGTTTTCCTTC. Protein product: CASSPPREFSF.

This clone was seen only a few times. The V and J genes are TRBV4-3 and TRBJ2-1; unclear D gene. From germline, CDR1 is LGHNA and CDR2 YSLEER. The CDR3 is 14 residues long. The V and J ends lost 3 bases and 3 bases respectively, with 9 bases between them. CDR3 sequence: CASSHTGRYNEQFF. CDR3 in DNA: TGCGCCAGCAGCCACACGGGCCGCTACAATGAGCAGTTCTTC.

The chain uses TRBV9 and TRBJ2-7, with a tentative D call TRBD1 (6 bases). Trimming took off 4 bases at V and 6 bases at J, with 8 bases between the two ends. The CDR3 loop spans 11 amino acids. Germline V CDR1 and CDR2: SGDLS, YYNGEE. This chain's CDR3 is CASSTGTEQYF. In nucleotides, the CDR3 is TGTGCCAGCAGCACAGGGACCGAGCAGTACTTC. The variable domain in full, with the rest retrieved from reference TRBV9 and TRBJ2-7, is DSGVTQTPKHLITATGQRVTLRCSPRSGDLSVYWYQQSLDQGLQFLIQYYNGEERAKGNILERFSAQQFPDLHSELNLSSLELGDSALYFCASSTGTEQYFGPGTRLTVT.

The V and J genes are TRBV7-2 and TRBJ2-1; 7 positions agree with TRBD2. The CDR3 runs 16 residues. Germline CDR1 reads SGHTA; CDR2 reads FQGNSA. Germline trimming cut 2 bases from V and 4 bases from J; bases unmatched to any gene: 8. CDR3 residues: CASSLISLAAYNEQFF. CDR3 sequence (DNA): TGTGCCAGCAGCTTAATCTCTCTAGCGGCTTACAATGAGCAGTTCTTC.

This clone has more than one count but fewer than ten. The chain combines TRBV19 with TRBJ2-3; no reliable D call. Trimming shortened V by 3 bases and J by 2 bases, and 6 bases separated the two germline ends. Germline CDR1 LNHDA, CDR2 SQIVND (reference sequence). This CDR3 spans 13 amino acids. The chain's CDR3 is CASSMGDTDTQYF. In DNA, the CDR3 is TGTGCCAGTAGTATGGGCGACACAGATACGCAGTATTTT.

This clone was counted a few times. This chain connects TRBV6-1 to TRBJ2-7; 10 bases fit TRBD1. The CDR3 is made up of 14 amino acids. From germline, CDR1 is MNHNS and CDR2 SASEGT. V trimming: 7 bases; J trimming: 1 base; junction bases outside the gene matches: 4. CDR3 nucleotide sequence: TGTGCCAGCACCCGGGACAGGGGTTCCTACGAGCAGTACTTC. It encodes CASTRDRGSYEQYF.

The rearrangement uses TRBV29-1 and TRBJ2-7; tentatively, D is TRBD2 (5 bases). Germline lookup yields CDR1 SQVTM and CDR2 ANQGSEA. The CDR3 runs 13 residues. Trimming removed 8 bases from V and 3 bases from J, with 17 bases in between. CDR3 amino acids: CSTREIRDYEQYF. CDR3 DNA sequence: TGCAGCACACGCGAGATCCGGGACTACGAGCAGTACTTC.

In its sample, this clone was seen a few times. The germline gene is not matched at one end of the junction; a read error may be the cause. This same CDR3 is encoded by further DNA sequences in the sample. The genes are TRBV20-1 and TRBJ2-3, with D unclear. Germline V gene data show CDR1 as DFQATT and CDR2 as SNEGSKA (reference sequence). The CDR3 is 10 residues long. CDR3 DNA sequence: TGCAGTGCCCGCACCGATACGCAGTATTTT. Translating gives CSARTDTQYF.

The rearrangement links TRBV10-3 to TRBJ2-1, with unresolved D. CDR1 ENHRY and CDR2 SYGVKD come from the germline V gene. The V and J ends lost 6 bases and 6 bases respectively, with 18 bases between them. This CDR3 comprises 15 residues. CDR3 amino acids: CAIRDRSQAANEQFF. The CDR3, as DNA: TGTGCCATCAGGGACCGGTCCCAGGCAGCCAATGAGCAGTTCTTC.

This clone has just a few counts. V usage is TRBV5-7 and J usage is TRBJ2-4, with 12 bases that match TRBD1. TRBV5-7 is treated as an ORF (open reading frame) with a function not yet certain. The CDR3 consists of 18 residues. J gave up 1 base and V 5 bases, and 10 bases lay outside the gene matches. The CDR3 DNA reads TGTGCCAGCAGGGCCGGGACAGGGGGCATTATGGCCAAAAACATTCAGTACTTC. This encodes CASRAGTGGIMAKNIQYF.

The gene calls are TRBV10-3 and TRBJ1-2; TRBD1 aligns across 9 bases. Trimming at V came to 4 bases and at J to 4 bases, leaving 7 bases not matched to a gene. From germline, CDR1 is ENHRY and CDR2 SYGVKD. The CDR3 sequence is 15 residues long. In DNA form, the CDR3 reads TGTGCCATCAGTGGATCGGACAGGGGTAGCTATGGCTACACCTTC. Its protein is CAISGSDRGSYGYTF.

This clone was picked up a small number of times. CDR3 region: CAWSDGSYEQYF. The CDR3 DNA reads TGTGCCTGGAGTGATGGCTCCTACGAGCAGTACTTC. V is TRBV30 and J is TRBJ2-7; D gene unclear. V was shortened by 1 base and J by 0 bases, with 4 bases between the two germline ends. This CDR3 has 12 residues. CDR1 is GTSNPN and CDR2 is SVGIG in the germline V gene (reference sequence).

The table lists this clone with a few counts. Written as DNA, the CDR3 is TGTGCCTATAGGGACATCGGGCCCTACGAGCAGTACTTC. Its protein is CAYRDIGPYEQYF. This rearrangement joins TRBV30 to TRBJ2-7, with D possibly being TRBD1 (6 bases). The germline V and J ends were trimmed by 7 bases and 2 bases, with 15 bases remaining between them. Germline CDR1 GTSNPN, CDR2 SVGIG (reference sequence). The CDR3 is 13 amino acids.

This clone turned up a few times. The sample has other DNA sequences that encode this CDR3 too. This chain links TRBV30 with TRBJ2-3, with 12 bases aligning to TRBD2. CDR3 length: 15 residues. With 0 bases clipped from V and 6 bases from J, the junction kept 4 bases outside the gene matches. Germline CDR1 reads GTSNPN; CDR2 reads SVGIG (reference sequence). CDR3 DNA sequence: TGTGCCTGGAGTGTCGGCCTAGCGGGAGGGGATACGCAGTATTTT. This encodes CAWSVGLAGGDTQYF.

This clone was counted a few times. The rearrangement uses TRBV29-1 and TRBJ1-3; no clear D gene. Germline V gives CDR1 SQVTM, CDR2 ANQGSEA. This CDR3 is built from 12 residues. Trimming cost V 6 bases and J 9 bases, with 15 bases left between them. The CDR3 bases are TGCAGCGTCCAACTACTATTGGGCACCATATATTTT. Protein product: CSVQLLLGTIYF.

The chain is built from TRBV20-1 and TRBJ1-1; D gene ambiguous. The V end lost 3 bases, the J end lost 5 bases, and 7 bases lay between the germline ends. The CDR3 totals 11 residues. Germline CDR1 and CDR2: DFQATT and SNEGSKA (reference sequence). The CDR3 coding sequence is TGCAGTGCTAGTAGACAAACTGAAGCTTTCTTT. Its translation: CSASRQTEAFF.

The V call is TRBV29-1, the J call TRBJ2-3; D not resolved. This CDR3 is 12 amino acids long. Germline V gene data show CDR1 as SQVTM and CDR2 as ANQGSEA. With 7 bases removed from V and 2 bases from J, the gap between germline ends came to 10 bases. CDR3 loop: CSGAVSTDTQYF. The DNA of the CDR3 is TGCAGCGGTGCGGTCTCCACAGATACGCAGTATTTT.

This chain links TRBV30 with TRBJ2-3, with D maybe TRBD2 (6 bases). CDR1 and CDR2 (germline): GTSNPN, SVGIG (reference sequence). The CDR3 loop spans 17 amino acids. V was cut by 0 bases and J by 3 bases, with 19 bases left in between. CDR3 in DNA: TGTGCCTGGAGTGTTAGTCTCTGGCGGGATCAGACAGATACGCAGTATTTT. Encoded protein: CAWSVSLWRDQTDTQYF.

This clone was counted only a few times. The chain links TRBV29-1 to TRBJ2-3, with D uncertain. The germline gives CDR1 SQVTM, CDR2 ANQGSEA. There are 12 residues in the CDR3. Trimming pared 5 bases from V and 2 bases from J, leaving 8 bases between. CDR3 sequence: CSVRLFTDTQYF. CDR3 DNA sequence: TGCAGCGTTCGTCTCTTCACAGATACGCAGTATTTT.